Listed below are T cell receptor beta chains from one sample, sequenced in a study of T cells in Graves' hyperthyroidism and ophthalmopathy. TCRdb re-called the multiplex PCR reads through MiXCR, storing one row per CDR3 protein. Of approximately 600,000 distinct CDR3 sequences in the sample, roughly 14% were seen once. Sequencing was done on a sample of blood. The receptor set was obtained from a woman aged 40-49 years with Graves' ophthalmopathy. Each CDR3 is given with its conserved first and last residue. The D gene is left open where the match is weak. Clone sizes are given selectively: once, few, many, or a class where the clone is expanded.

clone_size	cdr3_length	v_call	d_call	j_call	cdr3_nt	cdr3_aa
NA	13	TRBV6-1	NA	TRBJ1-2	TGTGCCAGCAGAGAGTACGGGAACTATGGCTACACCTTC	CASREYGNYGYTF
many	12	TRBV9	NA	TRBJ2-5	TGTGCCAGCAACAGGGAAGGAGAGACCCAGTACTTC	CASNREGETQYF
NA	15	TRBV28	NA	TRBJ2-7	TGTGCCAGCAGCGAAGGGACTCCCCCCCACTACGAGCAGTACTTC	CASSEGTPPHYEQYF
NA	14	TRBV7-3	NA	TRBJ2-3	TGTGCCAGCAGCCCTAGTCCCTCCTCCGATACGCAGTATTTT	CASSPSPSSDTQYF
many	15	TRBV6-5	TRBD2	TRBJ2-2	TGTGCCAGCAGTTACGGCGGGGGGGGACCAAAGGAGCTGTTTTTT	CASSYGGGGPKELFF
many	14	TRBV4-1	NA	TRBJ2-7	TGCGCCAGCAGCCATTCGGTATTAGGGTACGAGCAGTACTTC	CASSHSVLGYEQYF
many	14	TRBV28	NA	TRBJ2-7	TGTGCCAGCAGTTTGGCAGACAATCCCTACGAGCAGTACTTC	CASSLADNPYEQYF
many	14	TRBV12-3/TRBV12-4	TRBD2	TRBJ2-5	TGTGCCAGCAGTACTCGACTAGCCGCTGAGGCCCAGTACTTC	CASSTRLAAEAQYF
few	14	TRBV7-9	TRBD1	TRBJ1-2	TGTGCCAGCAGCCCAGGACAGGTGCTCGTAGGCTACACCTTC	CASSPGQVLVGYTF
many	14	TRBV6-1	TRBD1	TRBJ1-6	TGTGCCAGCAGCCCAGGGGGTGGAAATTCACCCCTCCACTTT	CASSPGGGNSPLHF
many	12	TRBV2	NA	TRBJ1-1	TGTGCCAGCAGACGAGATCGGTTTGAAGCTTTCTTT	CASRRDRFEAFF
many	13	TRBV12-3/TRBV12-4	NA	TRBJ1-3	TGTGCCAGCAGTTTTTTCGGAGGAAACACCATATATTTT	CASSFFGGNTIYF
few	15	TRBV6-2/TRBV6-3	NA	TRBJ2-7	TGTGCCAGCAGTTACGGTAGGGAGCGATCCTACGAGCAGTACTTC	CASSYGRERSYEQYF
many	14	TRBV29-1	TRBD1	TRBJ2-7	TGCAGCGTCTCATCGGACAGGGGCCTCCACGAGCAGTACTTC	CSVSSDRGLHEQYF